Below, 32 T cell receptor beta chains from the same sample are listed, as sequenced in a study of blood T cell repertoires in COVID-19. Repertoires were generated with immunoSEQ multiplex PCR, while TCRdb's copy carries only in-frame clones and drops some. The repertoire holds about 350,000 clones, with more than 75% as singletons. Sequenced material: peripheral blood. Receptors were obtained from a woman younger than 30 who had recovered from COVID-19.

CDR3 coding DNA: TGTGCCAGCAGCTTAAACAGAGGGACAGGGAACTATGGCTACACCTTC. It is translated as CASSLNRGTGNYGYTF. This chain uses TRBV7-9 with TRBJ1-2, with 9 bases fitting TRBD1. The CDR3 consists of 16 residues. CDR1 and CDR2 from the germline V gene are SEHNR and FQNEAQ (reference sequence). V lost 2 bases and J lost 2; bases outside the gene matches: 6.

The chain links TRBV3-1 (or the pseudogene TRBV3-2) to TRBJ2-1; weak D call: TRBD2 (5 bases). Germline V gives CDR1 LGHDT, CDR2 YNNKEL (reference sequence). The CDR3 length is 15 residues. Trimming cost V 2 bases and J 0 bases, with 8 bases left between them. CDR3 loop: CASSQLASSYNEQFF. CDR3 bases: TGTGCCAGCAGCCAACTAGCATCCTCCTACAATGAGCAGTTCTTC.

The rearrangement uses TRBV4-1 and TRBJ1-5; TRBD1 is a possible D gene (5 bases). V was trimmed by 2 bases and J by 4 bases, leaving 12 bases between them. Germline CDR1 is MGHRA and CDR2 is YSYEKL. This CDR3 has 15 residues. This CDR3 is CASSQLLTANQPQHF. For the CDR3, the DNA is TGCGCCAGCAGCCAATTATTGACAGCAAATCAGCCCCAGCATTTT.

The chain combines TRBV11-3 with TRBJ2-5; D may be TRBD1 (6 bases). Germline CDR1 and CDR2: SGHNT and YENEEA. There are 14 residues in the CDR3. Trimming removed 5 bases from V and 6 bases from J, with 16 bases in between. CDR3 DNA sequence: TGTGCCAGCAGCCTACGACAGGTACCAAAGACCCAGTACTTC. Protein product: CASSLRQVPKTQYF. The variable domain in full, with the rest retrieved from reference TRBV11-3 and TRBJ2-5, is EAGVVQSPRYKIIEKKQPVAFWCNPISGHNTLYWYLQNLGQGPELLIRYENEEAVDDSQLPKDRFSAERLKGVDSTLKIQPAELGDSAVYLCASSLRQVPKTQYFGPGTRLLVL.

Worth noting for this clone: The CDR3 end shows no conserved phenylalanine or tryptophan, and so a read error is likely. The limits of the CDR3 on the DNA are not certain, so only TCRdb's listed CDR3 is given. V usage is TRBV10-2 and J usage is TRBJ1-1; TRBD1, the D gene given by the table, was not confirmed from the DNA. The germline V gene encodes CDR1 WSHSY and CDR2 SAAADI. With termini counted, the CDR3 has 13 amino acids. CDR3 protein: CASSEGRDRGLFY.

Turning to this clone: Within the sample, other DNA sequences also encode this same CDR3. The V call is TRBV27, the J call TRBJ2-1, with D possibly TRBD1 on 5 matching bases. CDR1 MNHEY and CDR2 SMNVEV come from the germline V gene (reference sequence). This CDR3 spans 15 amino acids. V gave up 3 bases and J gave up 2 bases, with 11 bases separating them. The CDR3 DNA reads TGTGCCAGCAGTTTGGGTCAGGGCCCCTACAATGAGCAGTTCTTC. This sequence encodes CASSLGQGPYNEQFF.

V gene TRBV15 combines with J gene TRBJ1-4; possibly TRBD1 for D (6 bases). V shed 0 bases and J shed 5 bases, with 13 bases lying between them. The CDR3 is made up of 16 amino acids. Germline assignment: CDR1 LNHNV and CDR2 YYDKDF (reference sequence). CDR3 in amino acids: CATSRDPTGTNEKLFF. The CDR3 DNA sequence: TGTGCCACCAGCAGAGACCCGACAGGCACGAATGAAAAACTGTTTTTT.

This chain joins TRBV4-3 and TRBJ2-1; D is uncertain. With 1 base removed from V and 0 bases from J, the gap between germline ends came to 13 bases. This CDR3 region has 17 residues. Germline values: CDR1 LGHNA, CDR2 YSLEER. CDR3 loop: CASSQVGRSSSYNEQFF. Here the CDR3 DNA reads TGCGCCAGCAGCCAAGTTGGTAGGAGTAGCTCCTACAATGAGCAGTTCTTC.

The chain carries TRBV29-1 and TRBJ2-3, with D possibly TRBD2 on 6 matching bases. The V end lost 4 bases, the J end lost 3 bases, and 11 bases lay between the germline ends. The CDR3 has 13 amino acids. Germline CDR1 and CDR2: SQVTM and ANQGSEA. CDR3 in DNA: TGCAGCGTTGCCGGGAGTAGGACAGATACGCAGTATTTT. It is translated as CSVAGSRTDTQYF.

The rearrangement links TRBV6-5 to TRBJ1-1; 8 bases match TRBD1. This CDR3 contains 15 residues. The germline CDR1 and CDR2 sequences are MNHEY and SVGAGI. The trim removed 5 bases at V and 3 bases at J, leaving 8 bases unmatched. The CDR3 DNA is TGTGCCAGCAGTCCCCGGACAGGGTATTACACTGAAGCTTTCTTT. It specifies CASSPRTGYYTEAFF.

This clone was seen a single time. This chain links TRBV14 with TRBJ2-1; D is perhaps TRBD2 (6 bases). Germline V gene sequence: CDR1 SGHDN, CDR2 FVKESK. Trimming removed 4 bases at V and 4 bases at J, with 11 bases between. The CDR3 is made up of 14 amino acids. The chain's CDR3 is CASSLLARYNEQFF. In DNA form, the CDR3 reads TGTGCCAGCAGCCTACTAGCCAGGTACAATGAGCAGTTCTTC. Full variable domain (remainder filled in from reference TRBV14 and TRBJ2-1): EAGVTQFPSHSVIEKGQTVTLRCDPISGHDNLYWYRRVMGKEIKFLLHFVKESKQDESGMPNNRFLAERTGGTYSTLKVQPAELEDSGVYFCASSLLARYNEQFFGPGTRLTVL.

The genes are TRBV5-6 and TRBJ1-3; 9 nucleotides align to TRBD1. The CDR3 has 15 residues. Germline CDR1 and CDR2: SGHDT and YYEEEE. V was pared by 4 bases and J by 2 bases, with 4 bases of the junction left unmatched. Here the CDR3 DNA reads TGTGCCAGCAGCAGGGACAGGGTGACTGGAAACACCATATATTTT. This codes for CASSRDRVTGNTIYF.

This clone appeared once. The chain combines TRBV7-2 with TRBJ2-5; D may be TRBD2 (7 bases). Germline loops: CDR1 SGHTA, CDR2 FQGNSA. This CDR3 region has 16 residues. The V end was cut by 1 base, the J end by 5 bases, with 17 bases between. CDR3: CASSLGMGGAQETQYF. As DNA, the CDR3 is TGTGCCAGCAGCTTAGGCATGGGGGGGGCGCAGGAGACCCAGTACTTC. Drawing the rest from reference TRBV7-2 and TRBJ2-5, the complete variable domain is GAGVSQSPSNKVTEKGKDVELRCDPISGHTALYWYRQSLGQGLEFLIYFQGNSAPDKSGLPSDRFSAERTGGSVSTLTIQRTQQEDSAVYLCASSLGMGGAQETQYFGPGTRLLVL.

The chain joins TRBV27 to TRBJ2-5; 9 positions match TRBD2. Trimming at V came to 7 bases and at J to 5 bases, leaving 14 bases not matched to a gene. The V gene's germline CDR1 is MNHEY and CDR2 SMNVEV (reference sequence). CDR3 length: 16 residues. The DNA for the CDR3 is TGTGCCAGCACCTCACTAGAGCGGGAGGATGTCGAGACCCAGTACTTC. Translation: CASTSLEREDVETQYF.

This chain's CDR3 is CASSLGHLNTEAFF. In nucleotides, the CDR3 is TGTGCCAGCAGCTTGGGGCATTTGAACACTGAAGCTTTCTTT. V and J are TRBV14 and TRBJ1-1, with D perhaps matching TRBD1 (5 bases). Per the germline V gene, CDR1 is SGHDN and CDR2 is FVKESK. There are 14 residues in the CDR3. Deletions cut 5 bases from V and 0 bases from J, with 10 bases between.

The genes are TRBV7-9 and TRBJ1-2; TRBD1 matches at 9 bases. Trimming at V came to 5 bases and at J to 6 bases, leaving 13 bases not matched to a gene. Germline V gene data show CDR1 as SEHNR and CDR2 as FQNEAQ (reference sequence). The CDR3 loop spans 16 amino acids. The CDR3 protein is CASSPQGQGPPDGYTF. CDR3 coding DNA: TGTGCCAGCAGCCCCCAGGGACAGGGCCCTCCCGATGGCTACACCTTC.

The chain is built from TRBV7-2 and TRBJ1-2, with a tentative D call TRBD1 (5 bases). The V and J ends lost 3 bases and 4 bases respectively, with 18 bases between them. Germline V gene sequence: CDR1 SGHTA, CDR2 FQGNSA. The CDR3 sequence is 16 residues long. Here the CDR3 reads CASSFVASSQGYGYTF. The DNA of the CDR3 is TGTGCCAGCAGCTTTGTGGCCTCTTCTCAGGGCTATGGCTACACCTTC.

V usage is TRBV24-1 and J usage is TRBJ2-1; TRBD2 matches 14 bases. The CDR3 consists of 18 residues. The germline V gene has CDR1 KGHDR and CDR2 SFDVKD. J lost 4 bases, V lost 4 bases, and 8 bases had no gene match. The CDR3 coding sequence is TGTGCCACCAGTGACCCGGGACTAGCGGGAGAGTTATACAATGAGCAGTTCTTC. Translating it yields CATSDPGLAGELYNEQFF.

The table lists this clone with a count of one. The chain is built from TRBV6-2 or TRBV6-3 and TRBJ2-5; 12 nucleotides match TRBD2. The CDR3 runs to 17 residues. The V segment lost 6 bases and the J segment 5 bases; nucleotides outside the gene matches: 13. Germline V gives CDR1 MNHEY, CDR2 SVGEGT. CDR3 residues: CASSPLRTSGEEETQYF. CDR3 in DNA: TGTGCCAGCAGCCCCCTCCGGACTAGCGGGGAAGAGGAGACCCAGTACTTC.

DNA for the CDR3: TGTGCCAGCAGCCCCGGACTTCTGGGGGGCTACACCTTC. It translates to CASSPGLLGGYTF. The chain links TRBV7-9 to TRBJ1-2, with D unresolved. The CDR3 contains 13 residues. CDR1 is SEHNR, CDR2 FQNEAQ, per germline (reference sequence). The V and J ends lost 5 bases and 8 bases respectively, with 15 bases between them.

The V and J genes are TRBV5-1 and TRBJ2-2; tentative D call: TRBD2 (5 bases). The CDR3 is 16 amino acids. Between the trimmed V and J ends, which lost 0 bases and 4 bases, there was a span of 13 bases. CDR1 and CDR2 (germline): SGHRS, YFSETQ. CDR3 DNA sequence: TGCGCCAGCAGCTTGGTAGGAGGCCGAGGCACCGGGGAGCTGTTTTTT. Its protein is CASSLVGGRGTGELFF.

The chain is built from TRBV6-2 or TRBV6-3 and TRBJ1-4; D is unresolved. Germline CDR1 is MNHEY and CDR2 is SVGEGT. The length of the CDR3 is 14 residues. V shed 0 bases and J shed 7 bases, with 9 bases lying between them. CDR3 in amino acids: CASSYSTVAEKLFF. CDR3 DNA sequence: TGTGCCAGCAGTTACTCGACTGTAGCTGAAAAACTGTTTTTT.

The chain recombines TRBV6-2 or TRBV6-3 with TRBJ1-6; a weak D match, TRBD1 (6 bases). The CDR3 has 14 residues. Germline V gives CDR1 MNHEY, CDR2 SVGEGT. Trimming took 5 bases from V and 10 from J, leaving 15 bases between them. CDR3 sequence reads: CASSDRPRSSPLHF. CDR3 DNA sequence: TGTGCCAGCAGTGACAGGCCGCGTTCCTCACCCCTCCACTTT.

This clone was found once. This rearrangement joins TRBV15 to TRBJ2-1, with 7 bases identical to TRBD2. V trimming: 5 bases; J trimming: 2 bases; junction bases outside the gene matches: 3. The CDR3 totals 14 residues. The germline V gene has CDR1 LNHNV and CDR2 YYDKDF (reference sequence). The CDR3 coding sequence is TGTGCCACCAGCGGGCGGGAGACCTACAATGAGCAGTTCTTC. Translation gives CATSGRETYNEQFF.

This sequence joins TRBV11-2 and TRBJ2-1, with 14 bases that match TRBD2. This CDR3 spans 17 amino acids. V trimming: 6 bases; J trimming: 2 bases; junction bases outside the gene matches: 6. The V gene's germline CDR1 is SGHAT and CDR2 FQNNGV. The CDR3 coding sequence is TGTGCCAGCAGTCCGGGACTAGCGGGAGTCCCCTACAATGAGCAGTTCTTC. Encoded protein: CASSPGLAGVPYNEQFF.

The chain couples TRBV9 to TRBJ1-2, with a tentative D call TRBD1 (5 bases). Trimming pared 0 bases from V and 4 bases from J, leaving 10 bases between. CDR1 SGDLS and CDR2 YYNGEE come from the germline V gene. The CDR3 runs 14 residues. The CDR3 here is CASSVDTGGYGYTF. CDR3 bases: TGTGCCAGCAGCGTAGATACAGGCGGCTATGGCTACACCTTC.

The genes are TRBV20-1 and TRBJ2-1; D remains ambiguous. The germline V gene has CDR1 DFQATT and CDR2 SNEGSKA (reference sequence). The CDR3 totals 11 residues. CDR3 amino acids: CSGEYHNEQFF. CDR3 in DNA: TGCAGCGGAGAATACCACAATGAGCAGTTCTTC.

This rearrangement joins TRBV5-1 to TRBJ2-2, with a possible D match to TRBD2 (5 bases). Trimming took off 4 bases at V and 8 bases at J, with 15 bases between the two ends. The length of the CDR3 is 14 residues. Germline V gene lookup returns CDR1 SGHRS and CDR2 YFSETQ. CDR3 region: CASSAGMGLGELFF. As DNA, the CDR3 is TGCGCCAGCAGCGCCGGGATGGGATTAGGGGAGCTGTTTTTT.

This chain uses TRBV15 with TRBJ2-3; 13 bases map to TRBD2. The CDR3 sequence is 16 residues long. The germline V gene has CDR1 LNHNV and CDR2 YYDKDF (reference sequence). The ends lost 5 bases at V and 6 bases at J; junction bases unmatched: 8. DNA of the CDR3: TGTGCCACCAGCGCCCGGACTAGCGGGAGTAGGGATACGCAGTATTTT. It codes for CATSARTSGSRDTQYF.

This rearrangement joins TRBV19 to TRBJ1-2, with 8 bases lining up with TRBD1. The ends lost 8 bases at V and 3 bases at J; junction bases unmatched: 8. CDR3 length equals 14 residues. Per germline, CDR1 LNHDA and CDR2 SQIVND (reference sequence). This CDR3 is CASSKDRVDYGYTF. Written as DNA, the CDR3 is TGTGCCAGTTCGAAGGACAGGGTTGACTATGGCTACACCTTC.

The chain recombines TRBV19 with TRBJ2-1; 11 nucleotides match TRBD2. CDR3 length: 18 residues. The V gene end was trimmed by 0 bases and the J gene end by 4 bases; junction bases not matched to a gene: 8. The germline V gene encodes CDR1 LNHDA and CDR2 SQIVND (reference sequence). The CDR3 DNA sequence: TGTGCCAGTAGTATAGATCCCCCCAGACTAGCGGGATACAATGAGCAGTTCTTC. The encoded protein is CASSIDPPRLAGYNEQFF.

The rearrangement uses TRBV7-9 and TRBJ1-3; D not resolved. The CDR3 has 16 residues. Germline V gives CDR1 SEHNR, CDR2 FQNEAQ (reference sequence). With 6 bases removed from V and 0 bases from J, the gap between germline ends came to 15 bases. The CDR3 loop reads CASRQKDSSSGNTIYF. The CDR3 bases are TGTGCCAGCAGACAAAAGGACTCTAGCTCTGGAAACACCATATATTTT.